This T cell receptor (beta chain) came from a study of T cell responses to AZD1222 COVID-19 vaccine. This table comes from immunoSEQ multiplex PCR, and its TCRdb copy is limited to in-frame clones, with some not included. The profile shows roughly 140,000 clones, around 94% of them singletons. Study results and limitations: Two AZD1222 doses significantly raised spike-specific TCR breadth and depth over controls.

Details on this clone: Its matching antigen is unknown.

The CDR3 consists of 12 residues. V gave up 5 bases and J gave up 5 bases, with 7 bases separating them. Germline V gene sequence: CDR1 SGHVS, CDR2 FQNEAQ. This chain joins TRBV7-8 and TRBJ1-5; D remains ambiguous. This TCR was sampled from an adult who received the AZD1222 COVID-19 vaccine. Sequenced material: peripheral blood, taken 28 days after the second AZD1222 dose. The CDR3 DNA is TGTGCCAGCAGCCCCCCCGATCAGCCCCAGCATTTT. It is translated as CASSPPDQPQHF.